This T cell receptor (beta chain) was found in a study of blood T cell repertoires in COVID-19 (dated by TCRdb to the early 2020s). The study in broad terms: The collaborator samples originated in the United States, Italy and Spain and spanned the acute and convalescent phases of COVID-19. The prospective study material was composed of cDNA or gDNA derived from T cells, B-cell-depleted T cells, or PBMCs. Deeply sampled blood TCRbeta repertoires from subjects exposed to, actively infected with, or recovered from COVID-19 were included in the dataset. The repertoires were released in a freely available public database meant as a resource for research on the immune response to SARS-CoV-2. The samples were drawn from two sources: the first 160 participants of the ongoing ImmuneRACE study, and 1,200 or so subjects contributed by 6 global collaborators. Nearly every sample came with metadata listing a de-identified subject ID, COVID-19 status, age in years and sex. Where HLA class I and class II types were available, the types were taken from metadata supplied by the sample provider, not from assay-based typing.

The CDR3 measures 15 amino acids from cysteine to phenylalanine. The kept DNA is CDR3 alone, 45 bases in frame from the first base. Trimming removed 2 bases from V and 7 bases from J; the gene matches leave 7 bases unexplained. CDR1 and CDR2 were assigned from the germline V gene (reference sequence) as SGHNT and YYREEE. Remarks on this clone: Its antigen specificity is not known. Base qualities are not provided; no much larger clone lies one nucleotide away.

The paper as a whole reports these results and caveats: How much clinical and demographic metadata was included differed by source and by participant, and the metadata was provided uncurated.

The immunoSEQ Assay, a bias-controlled multiplex PCR, was used to amplify TCRbeta CDR3 regions from genomic DNA. The paper's data handling went like this. The number of nucleated cells in each sample was estimated by amplification of reference gene primers within the assay. Sequence reads were collapsed and filtered to measure the absolute abundance of every unique TCRbeta CDR3 rearrangement. For each sample, productive Simpson clonality was calculated by taking the square root of Simpson's diversity index across productive rearrangements. The source is immuneACCESS, and TCRdb retained only in-frame sequences with V and J called. Part of the clones is not carried over; for the studies checked, unresolved V genes explain less than half of this, and the remainder is unexplained. From that table come the V and J calls and clone size; the DNA was used to work out D and trimming. For this sample there are 130,000 to 150,000 clones; 70% to 80% appear just once. Of the sample, about 5% is held by the ten largest clones.

One collaborating source in Seattle enrolled patients during active infection and followed them longitudinally through the course of disease. The collaborating institutions used their own protocols to collect whole blood in K2EDTA tubes. Collaborator samples were shipped for TCRbeta analysis as frozen whole blood, isolated PBMCs, or DNA extracted from either sample type. This sequence originates from a woman aged 70-85 years with COVID-19, enrolled during active disease. The material sequenced was peripheral blood. This sequence uses TRBV5-4 and TRBJ2-1, with 9 bases in between that match TRBD2. The CDR3 has the sequence CASSFSGLAPNEQFF. The bases are TGTGCCAGCAGCTTTTCGGGACTAGCCCCAAATGAGCAGTTCTTC.